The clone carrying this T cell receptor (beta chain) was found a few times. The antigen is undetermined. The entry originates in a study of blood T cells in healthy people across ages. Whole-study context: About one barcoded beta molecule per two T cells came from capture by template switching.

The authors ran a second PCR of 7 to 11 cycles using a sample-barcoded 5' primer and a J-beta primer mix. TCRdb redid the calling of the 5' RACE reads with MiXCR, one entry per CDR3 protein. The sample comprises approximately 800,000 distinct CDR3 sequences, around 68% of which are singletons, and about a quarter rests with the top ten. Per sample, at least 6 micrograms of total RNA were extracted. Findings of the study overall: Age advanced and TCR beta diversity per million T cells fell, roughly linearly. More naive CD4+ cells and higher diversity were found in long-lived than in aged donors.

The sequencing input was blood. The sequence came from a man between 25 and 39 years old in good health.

DNA of the CDR3: TGTGCCACCAGCACGGGACAGGTGTATGCCTACGAGCAGTACTTC. Its translation is CATSTGQVYAYEQYF. This chain joins TRBV15 and TRBJ2-4, with 8 bases identical to TRBD1. The assigned J gene may be wrong: the sequence end matches TRBJ2-7 better. The CDR3 consists of 15 residues. Germline V gives CDR1 LNHNV, CDR2 YYDKDF (reference sequence).